A single sample is the source of the 28 T cell receptor beta chains below, sequenced in a study of a mutant IDH1 vaccine in newly diagnosed glioma. Sequencing was performed with immunoSEQ multiplex PCR; in TCRdb, only in-frame clones are kept and a portion is missing. Among 68,000 or so clones, 60% to 85% were seen once, and the ten largest hold more than 6.5%. Time point defined: baseline, week 1 (first vaccination visit). Treatment here: pre-vaccination baseline after standard-of-care therapy. The starting material was PBMCs, obtained from a glioma patient treated with radiotherapy, temozolomide or both. The receptors shown here come from a man aged 45 to 65 with glioma.

The V and J genes are TRBV7-2 and TRBJ1-4; TRBD1 aligns across 10 bases. This CDR3 has 18 residues. V was pared by 1 base and J by 8 bases, with 13 bases of the junction left unmatched. The germline CDR1 and CDR2 sequences are SGHTA and FQGNSA. CDR3 amino acids: CASSLGPGQGYLREKLFF. CDR3 coding DNA: TGTGCCAGCAGCTTAGGGCCGGGACAGGGGTATTTGCGGGAAAAACTGTTTTTT.

The V and J genes are TRBV19 and TRBJ2-7, with 8 nucleotides matching TRBD2. Germline CDR1 is LNHDA and CDR2 is SQIVND (reference sequence). The CDR3 consists of 15 residues. Trimming took 5 bases from V and 2 from J; bases not matched to a gene: 8. CDR3 region: CASSETGTSTYEQYF. CDR3 nucleotides: TGTGCCAGTAGTGAAACCGGGACTAGTACCTACGAGCAGTACTTC.

Only one count was recorded for this clone. V and J are TRBV14 and TRBJ1-2; weak D call: TRBD1 (6 bases). The CDR3 has 18 amino acids. Germline V lookup: CDR1 SGHDN, CDR2 FVKESK. V was trimmed by 0 bases and J by 0 bases, leaving 17 bases between them. The CDR3 nucleotides are TGTGCCAGCAGCCAAGATGCTGCGGGACACCGAGCTAACTATGGCTACACCTTC. This codes for CASSQDAAGHRANYGYTF.

The J gene is TRBJ2-7, the V gene TRBV30; TRBD1 agrees at 9 bases. Germline trimming cut 4 bases from V and 0 bases from J; bases unmatched to any gene: 7. The CDR3 sequence is 15 residues long. Germline-derived CDR1 and CDR2 are GTSNPN and SVGIG (reference sequence). CDR3 coding DNA: TGTGCCTGGAACGGTCCGGGACAGGGCTCCTACGAGCAGTACTTC. This sequence encodes CAWNGPGQGSYEQYF.

The J gene is TRBJ2-7, the V gene TRBV29-1, with D tentatively TRBD1 or TRBD2 (6 bases each). Germline V gene sequence: CDR1 SQVTM, CDR2 ANQGSEA. The CDR3 is 12 amino acids. V was trimmed by 5 bases and J by 4 bases, leaving 12 bases between them. The CDR3 nucleotides read TGCAGCGTTAGGGGGGACCTTTACGAGCAGTACTTC. Its protein product is CSVRGDLYEQYF.

The chain couples TRBV30 to TRBJ2-2, with 9 bases lining up with TRBD1. V lost 4 bases and J lost 2; bases outside the gene matches: 5. The CDR3 has 15 amino acids. Germline V lookup: CDR1 GTSNPN, CDR2 SVGIG (reference sequence). Here the CDR3 reads CAWNRGLPNTGELFF. The CDR3 nucleotides read TGTGCCTGGAACAGGGGGCTACCTAACACCGGGGAGCTGTTTTTT.

The rearrangement links TRBV4-1 to TRBJ1-2; 9 positions agree with TRBD1. CDR3 length: 14 residues. Trimming at V came to 2 bases and at J to 11 bases, leaving 9 bases not matched to a gene. CDR1 is MGHRA, CDR2 YSYEKL, per germline. The CDR3 protein is CASSQQPGQGTYTF. The CDR3, as DNA: TGCGCCAGCAGCCAACAACCGGGACAGGGTACTTACACCTTC.

The chain combines TRBV11-3 with TRBJ2-5; D gene uncertain. CDR3 length: 12 residues. Trimming stripped 4 bases from V and 2 bases from J, with 5 bases between. The germline V gene encodes CDR1 SGHNT and CDR2 YENEEA. The chain's CDR3 is CASSSDQETQYF. For the CDR3, the DNA is TGTGCCAGCAGCTCAGATCAAGAGACCCAGTACTTC. The whole variable domain, filled in from reference TRBV11-3 and TRBJ2-5, reads EAGVVQSPRYKIIEKKQPVAFWCNPISGHNTLYWYLQNLGQGPELLIRYENEEAVDDSQLPKDRFSAERLKGVDSTLKIQPAELGDSAVYLCASSSDQETQYFGPGTRLLVL.

This clone was seen a few times. The chain recombines TRBV5-1 with TRBJ2-3; 9 bases agree with TRBD1. The J segment lost 1 base and the V segment lost 2 bases, leaving 11 bases of the junction unmatched. There are 18 residues in the CDR3. Germline CDR1 and CDR2: SGHRS and YFSETQ. For the CDR3, the DNA is TGCGCCAGCAGCTTAGGACAGGGGAGACTAGGCCGCACAGATACGCAGTATTTT. Translating it yields CASSLGQGRLGRTDTQYF. Using reference TRBV5-1 and TRBJ2-3 for the parts outside the CDR3, the full variable domain is KAGVTQTPRYLIKTRGQQVTLSCSPISGHRSVSWYQQTPGQGLQFLFEYFSETQRNKGNFPGRFSGRQFSNSRSEMNVSTLELGDSALYLCASSLGQGRLGRTDTQYFGPGTRLTVL.

The V and J genes are TRBV4-2 and TRBJ2-1; TRBD2 agrees at 8 bases. CDR3 length: 19 amino acids. V shed 3 bases and J 3 bases; nucleotides not matched to a gene: 16. Germline V gene lookup returns CDR1 LGHNA and CDR2 YNFKEQ. CDR3 in DNA: TGTGCCAGCAGCCAGCCACAGGTCACCGGGACTAGAAACTACAATGAGCAGTTCTTC. Residues: CASSQPQVTGTRNYNEQFF.

The chain recombines TRBV6-1 with TRBJ1-1; no clear D gene. V shed 6 bases and J shed 6 bases, with 20 bases lying between them. The CDR3 contains 15 residues. The germline gives CDR1 MNHNS, CDR2 SASEGT. CDR3 in amino acids: CASSDAPTIRPEAFF. CDR3 DNA sequence: TGTGCCAGCAGCGACGCTCCCACAATTCGTCCTGAAGCTTTCTTT.

The V and J genes are TRBV4-3 and TRBJ2-7; D may be TRBD2 (5 bases). The CDR3 runs to 15 residues. The germline gives CDR1 LGHNA, CDR2 YSLEER. Trimming stripped 4 bases from V and 2 bases from J, with 15 bases between. The CDR3 coding sequence is TGCGCCAGCAGCCCGGGCGTATCGCGGGCCTACGAGCAGTACTTC. Its protein is CASSPGVSRAYEQYF.

The rearrangement joins TRBV5-1 to TRBJ2-5; the D gene is possibly TRBD2 (5 bases). V was trimmed by 6 bases and J by 1 base, leaving 10 bases between them. The CDR3 loop spans 13 amino acids. The germline V gene has CDR1 SGHRS and CDR2 YFSETQ. The CDR3 DNA follows: TGCGCCAGCAAGCGGACGAGCCAAGAGACCCAGTACTTC. Translated: CASKRTSQETQYF.

The chain links TRBV5-4 to TRBJ2-5, with no clear D. The CDR3 covers 12 residues. V was clipped by 2 bases and J by 5 bases, with 7 bases between them. Per germline, CDR1 SGHNT and CDR2 YYREEE (reference sequence). The CDR3: CASSFNAETQYF. DNA of the CDR3: TGTGCCAGCAGCTTTAACGCGGAGACCCAGTACTTC.

V is TRBV9 and J is TRBJ1-6, with 11 bases identical to TRBD1. Trimming took 2 bases from V and 10 from J; bases not matched to a gene: 5. The CDR3 is 15 amino acids. From germline, CDR1 is SGDLS and CDR2 YYNGEE. The chain's CDR3 is CASSVGTGGRSPLHF. CDR3 nucleotide sequence: TGTGCCAGCAGCGTTGGGACAGGGGGAAGATCACCCCTCCACTTT.

The chain joins TRBV5-4 to TRBJ1-2; tentative D call: TRBD1 (6 bases). The CDR3 extends over 14 amino acids. Germline V gene lookup returns CDR1 SGHNT and CDR2 YYREEE (reference sequence). V was pared by 1 base and J by 8 bases, with 15 bases between. The DNA of the CDR3 is TGTGCCAGCAGCTTGACGTCAGGGGCGCGAGGCTACACCTTC. The encoded protein is CASSLTSGARGYTF.

The J gene is TRBJ1-4, the V gene TRBV28, with D tentatively TRBD1 (5 bases). The V end lost 5 bases, the J end lost 4 bases, and 14 bases lay between the germline ends. This CDR3 spans 15 amino acids. The germline V gene encodes CDR1 MDHEN and CDR2 SYDVKM. CDR3 sequence: CASSNQGSGNEKLFF. CDR3 DNA sequence: TGTGCCAGCAGTAACCAGGGTTCGGGTAATGAAAAACTGTTTTTT. Full variable domain (missing parts from reference TRBV28 and TRBJ1-4): DVKVTQSSRYLVKRTGEKVFLECVQDMDHENMFWYRQDPGLGLRLIYFSYDVKMKEKGDIPEGYSVSREKKERFSLILESASTNQTSMYLCASSNQGSGNEKLFFGSGTQLSVL.

V usage is TRBV10-3 and J usage is TRBJ2-2; D unclear. CDR1 is ENHRY and CDR2 is SYGVKD in the germline V gene. Trimming removed 6 bases at V and 8 bases at J, with 10 bases between. This CDR3 has 12 amino acids. CDR3: CAIRPEEGELFF. The CDR3 nucleotides read TGTGCCATCAGGCCCGAAGAGGGGGAGCTGTTTTTT.

The chain links TRBV5-4 to TRBJ1-1; 8 positions match TRBD1. The germline CDR1 and CDR2 sequences are SGHNT and YYREEE (reference sequence). CDR3 size: 14 residues. The junction had 3 bases not matched to a gene; V was cut back by 5 bases and J by 0 bases. The CDR3 loop is CASSSTGVNTEAFF. In DNA form, the CDR3 reads TGTGCCAGCAGTTCGACAGGGGTGAACACTGAAGCTTTCTTT. The variable domain in full, completed from reference TRBV5-4 and TRBJ1-1, reads ETGVTQSPTHLIKTRGQQVTLRCSSQSGHNTVSWYQQALGQGPQFIFQYYREEENGRGNFPPRFSGLQFPNYSSELNVNALELDDSALYLCASSSTGVNTEAFFGQGTRLTVV.

This clone appeared once. As DNA, the CDR3 is TGCGCCAGCAGTGATCAGGGTCCGGACACTGAAGCTTTCTTT. It translates to CASSDQGPDTEAFF. The chain couples TRBV10-1 to TRBJ1-1, with a tentative D call TRBD1 (5 bases). Trimming removed 3 bases from V and 3 bases from J, with 11 bases in between. The germline gives CDR1 WNHNN, CDR2 SYGVQD (reference sequence). The CDR3 length is 14 residues.

V and J are TRBV7-2 and TRBJ2-2; possible D gene TRBD1, 5 bases. Germline CDR1 reads SGHTA; CDR2 reads FQGNSA. V lost 4 bases to trimming and J lost 7 bases, with 16 bases between them. This CDR3 region has 15 residues. CDR3: CASSSTRGRSGELFF. The CDR3 coding sequence is TGTGCCAGCAGCTCGACAAGGGGCCGAAGCGGGGAGCTGTTTTTT.

This clone has a single count. This chain joins TRBV2 and TRBJ1-2; perhaps TRBD1 as D (6 bases). Trimming shortened V by 4 bases and J by 7 bases, and 19 bases separated the two germline ends. The CDR3 length is 15 residues. Looked up from germline, CDR1 is SNHLY and CDR2 is FYNNEI. Here the CDR3 DNA reads TGTGCCAGCAGTGTCCTTGCTGGCAGGGGTCTTGGCTACACCTTC. Amino acid sequence: CASSVLAGRGLGYTF.

The chain employs TRBV6-5 and TRBJ2-7; D possibly corresponds to TRBD2 (5 bases). The CDR3 totals 11 residues. The V end lost 5 bases, the J end lost 8 bases, and 10 bases lay between the germline ends. Germline loops: CDR1 MNHEY, CDR2 SVGAGI. CDR3 protein: CASSEGAQQYF. The CDR3 nucleotides are TGTGCCAGCAGTGAGGGAGCGCAGCAGTACTTC.

This rearrangement joins TRBV5-1 to TRBJ1-2; the D is unclear. The CDR3 spans 16 residues. Germline V gives CDR1 SGHRS, CDR2 YFSETQ. The V end was cut by 0 bases, the J end by 2 bases, with 14 bases between. Here the CDR3 DNA reads TGCGCCAGCAGCTTGGCCGTGCAGGCGAAGAACTATGGCTACACCTTC. It yields the protein CASSLAVQAKNYGYTF.

CDR3 sequence (DNA): TGTGCCAGCAGCGTAGGACCAGATCAGCCCCAGCATTTT. It specifies CASSVGPDQPQHF. The V call is TRBV9, the J call TRBJ1-5; no firm D call. Trimming left V 0 bases short and J 5 bases short, with 6 bases between. Germline V CDR1 and CDR2: SGDLS, YYNGEE. CDR3 size: 13 residues.

This clone was detected a few times. The V call is TRBV29-1, the J call TRBJ1-1, with D unclear. The CDR3 sequence is 14 residues long. Trimming took off 4 bases at V and 0 bases at J, with 12 bases between the two ends. Looked up from germline, CDR1 is SQVTM and CDR2 is ANQGSEA. The CDR3 nucleotides are TGCAGCGTTGTCGCAGACACAATGAACACTGAAGCTTTCTTT. Translating gives CSVVADTMNTEAFF. Using reference TRBV29-1 and TRBJ1-1 for the parts outside the CDR3, the full variable domain is SAVISQKPSRDICQRGTSLTIQCQVDSQVTMMFWYRQQPGQSLTLIATANQGSEATYESGFVIDKFPISRPNLTFSTLTVSNMSPEDSSIYLCSVVADTMNTEAFFGQGTRLTVV.

In this sample, this clone turned up once. CDR3 DNA sequence: TGTGCCAGCAGCCGTCCCGGGACTAGACCCTACGAGCAGTACTTC. As protein: CASSRPGTRPYEQYF. This chain connects TRBV6-5 to TRBJ2-7; the match to TRBD2 covers 8 bases. Looked up from germline, CDR1 is MNHEY and CDR2 is SVGAGI. The J segment lost 2 bases and the V segment lost 6 bases, leaving 9 bases of the junction unmatched. The CDR3 consists of 15 residues.

This rearrangement joins TRBV5-1 to TRBJ1-1, with D perhaps TRBD1 (5 bases). This CDR3 has 13 amino acids. Germline V lookup: CDR1 SGHRS, CDR2 YFSETQ. Trimming removed 4 bases at V and 1 base at J, with 8 bases between. For the CDR3, the DNA is TGCGCCAGCAGCATGGGACGGAACACTGAAGCTTTCTTT. It is translated as CASSMGRNTEAFF.